This paragraph reports one T cell receptor beta chain. The antigen remains unidentified. The CDR3 runs 17 residues. CDR1 and CDR2 (germline): MNHNS, SASEGT. J lost 4 bases, V lost 2 bases, and 6 bases had no gene match. The repertoire was sequenced with immunoSEQ multiplex PCR; TCRdb's copy has only in-frame clones and lacks some. The repertoire holds about 120,000 clones, 90% seen once, with nearly 4.5% in the top ten. This sample was included in a study of T cell responses to AZD1222 COVID-19 vaccine. General study findings and limits: Along spike, vaccine-associated CD4 TCRs were found throughout, with dominance at 160-218 and 743-854.

The sample in question was peripheral blood, obtained on day 0 of MenACWY control vaccination. J is TRBJ2-1 and V is TRBV6-1; TRBD2 matches 12 bases. The sequence derives from an adult in good health. The CDR3 here is CASSELAGGPSYNEQFF. The CDR3, as DNA: TGTGCCAGCAGTGAACTAGCGGGGGGGCCTTCTTACAATGAGCAGTTCTTC.